The 27 T cell receptor beta chains reported below all come from one sample, sequenced in a study of early T cells in non-severe SARS-CoV-2 infection. TCRdb fed the 5' RACE reads into MiXCR, producing one record per CDR3 protein. The sample includes some 64,000 distinct CDR3 sequences, roughly 10% of them seen just once. The specimen was whole blood, collected at baseline. The receptor source for this set is an adult who was a healthcare worker with PCR-confirmed SARS-CoV-2 infection or an uninfected control (not recorded which).

This chain joins TRBV7-2 and TRBJ2-7; TRBD2 aligns across 7 bases. The CDR3 covers 14 residues. V trimming: 5 bases; J trimming: 1 base; junction bases outside the gene matches: 5. In germline, CDR1 is SGHTA, CDR2 FQGNSA. The CDR3 sequence is CASSPQRDSYEQYF. The CDR3 bases are TGTGCCAGCAGCCCCCAGCGGGATTCCTACGAGCAGTACTTC.

This clonotype has ten or more counts. The chain links TRBV12-3 or TRBV12-4 to TRBJ2-7, with TRBD1 identical over 7 bases. The V and J ends lost 1 base and 7 bases, in that order; junction bases with no gene match: 13. The CDR3 covers 16 residues. The CDR3 DNA reads as TGTGCCAGCAGTTTAGGCTGGATCACAGCCAGGGGGGAGCAGTACTTC. This codes for CASSLGWITARGEQYF.

The chain is built from TRBV20-1 and TRBJ2-3; no clear D gene. This CDR3 has 15 residues. Trimming removed 5 bases at V and 2 bases at J, with 17 bases between. CDR1 and CDR2 from the germline V gene are DFQATT and SNEGSKA (reference sequence). CDR3 region: CSAVSGISLTDTQYF. The DNA for the CDR3 is TGCAGTGCTGTGTCTGGGATTAGTCTCACAGATACGCAGTATTTT.

This clonotype was seen at least ten times. CDR3 in DNA: TGTGCCAGCAGTTACATACGCCTCACGAGAAGCACAGATACGCAGTATTTT. Encoded protein: CASSYIRLTRSTDTQYF. This chain uses TRBV6-2 or TRBV6-3 with TRBJ2-3; D unresolved. V gave up 2 bases and J gave up 0 bases, with 15 bases separating them. The germline CDR1 and CDR2 sequences are MNHEY and SVGEGT. CDR3 length: 17 amino acids.

This clonotype has more than one count but fewer than ten. This chain's CDR3 is CASSRTRGSGFSEQYF. DNA of the CDR3: TGTGCCAGCTCACGAACCCGGGGTAGCGGGTTCAGCGAGCAGTACTTC. V and J are TRBV18 and TRBJ2-7, with 7 bases lining up with TRBD2. This CDR3 has 16 amino acids. Germline-derived CDR1 and CDR2 are KGHSH and LQKENI. Trimming cost V 4 bases and J 6 bases; bases outside gene matches: 15.

The table lists this clonotype with many counts. The chain joins TRBV28 to TRBJ2-1, with 7 nucleotides matching TRBD2. Germline V gene sequence: CDR1 MDHEN, CDR2 SYDVKM. The CDR3 spans 14 residues. V shed 10 bases and J 9 bases; nucleotides not matched to a gene: 15. The CDR3 nucleotides read TGTGCCACCAACACCCCGGGGGGAAACGTTGAGCAGTTCTTC. This encodes CATNTPGGNVEQFF.

This clonotype showed up many times. This chain joins TRBV5-1 and TRBJ2-6, with 8 bases fitting TRBD2. Germline V gene data show CDR1 as SGHRS and CDR2 as YFSETQ. The CDR3 runs to 19 residues. With 2 bases clipped from V and 2 bases from J, the junction kept 12 bases outside the gene matches. For the CDR3, the DNA is TGCGCCAGCAGCTTTTTGTCTAGCGGGTCCTCAGCTGGGGCCAACGTCCTGACTTTC. It specifies CASSFLSSGSSAGANVLTF.

This clonotype appeared many times. CDR3 protein: CASSQDGGEKLFF. CDR3 bases: TGCGCCAGCAGCCAAGACGGGGGCGAAAAACTGTTTTTT. The chain recombines TRBV4-3 with TRBJ1-4; perhaps TRBD1 as D (6 bases). The CDR3 has 13 residues. V was shortened by 0 bases and J by 8 bases, with 7 bases between the two germline ends. Germline V gene lookup returns CDR1 LGHNA and CDR2 YSLEER.

This clonotype has a count of ten or more. This CDR3 reads CASSLRRFSYNEQFF. The CDR3 DNA follows: TGTGCCAGCAGCTTACGGAGGTTCTCCTACAATGAGCAGTTCTTC. The rearrangement uses TRBV7-2 and TRBJ2-1, with D possibly being TRBD2 (5 bases). CDR1 and CDR2 (germline): SGHTA, FQGNSA. Trimming pared 2 bases from V and 0 bases from J, leaving 8 bases between. CDR3 size: 15 residues.

The rearrangement links TRBV5-6 to TRBJ2-6; no firm D call. CDR3 size: 14 residues. Trimming shortened V by 4 bases and J by 8 bases, and 13 bases separated the two germline ends. CDR1 is SGHDT, CDR2 YYEEEE, per germline. The CDR3 protein is CASSPDMGTNVLTF. CDR3 DNA: TGTGCCAGCAGCCCAGATATGGGGACCAACGTCCTGACTTTC.

V is TRBV28 and J is TRBJ1-1, with D maybe TRBD1 (5 bases). The CDR3 sequence is 13 residues long. V was shortened by 4 bases and J by 0 bases, with 6 bases between the two germline ends. Germline V lookup: CDR1 MDHEN, CDR2 SYDVKM. The DNA for the CDR3 is TGTGCCAGCAGTTCGACAGTGAACACTGAAGCTTTCTTT. Protein: CASSSTVNTEAFF. The whole variable domain, remainder taken from reference TRBV28 and TRBJ1-1, is DVKVTQSSRYLVKRTGEKVFLECVQDMDHENMFWYRQDPGLGLRLIYFSYDVKMKEKGDIPEGYSVSREKKERFSLILESASTNQTSMYLCASSSTVNTEAFFGQGTRLTVV.

The chain uses TRBV18 and TRBJ2-1; 11 positions match TRBD2. There are 16 residues in the CDR3. The germline V gene has CDR1 KGHSH and CDR2 LQKENI. V shed 5 bases, J shed 4 bases, and the junction held 7 bases outside the gene matches. CDR3 nucleotides: TGTGCCAGCTCAGGTACCGGGACTAGCGGTTACAATGAGCAGTTCTTC. Translating it yields CASSGTGTSGYNEQFF.

This clonotype was detected a few times. The chain links TRBV28 to TRBJ2-3; 9 bases are shared with TRBD1. Germline V gene lookup returns CDR1 MDHEN and CDR2 SYDVKM. With V trimmed by 6 bases and J by 7 bases, 14 bases remained unmatched. The CDR3 has 16 amino acids. The CDR3 sequence: CASSPTGGQGRHTQYF. The CDR3, as DNA: TGTGCCAGCAGCCCGACAGGGGGACAGGGACGCCATACGCAGTATTTT.

This clonotype came up a few times. The gene calls are TRBV18 and TRBJ2-1, with 8 bases that match TRBD2. V trimming: 8 bases; J trimming: 0 bases; junction bases outside the gene matches: 24. The length of the CDR3 is 21 residues. CDR1 and CDR2 from the germline V gene are KGHSH and LQKENI. The CDR3 DNA reads as TGTGCCAGCCTCAACCTAGGGCGGGAGGCCCGCATACGGAGCTCCTACAATGAGCAGTTCTTC. Protein: CASLNLGREARIRSSYNEQFF.

The chain combines TRBV4-1 with TRBJ2-1; 7 positions agree with TRBD2. The CDR3 runs 15 residues. Trimming at V came to 1 base and at J to 6 bases, leaving 6 bases not matched to a gene. The germline V gene encodes CDR1 MGHRA and CDR2 YSYEKL. The CDR3 bases are TGCGCCAGCAGCCAAGGCGGGAGTAAACTCAATGAGCAGTTCTTC. Residues: CASSQGGSKLNEQFF.

The chain uses TRBV3-1 and TRBJ2-5; tentative D call: TRBD1 (6 bases). Trimming took 2 bases from V and 1 from J, leaving 11 bases between them. This CDR3 has 15 amino acids. Germline CDR1 reads LGHDT; CDR2 reads YNNKEL (reference sequence). The CDR3 protein is CASSQNPTGQETQYF. The CDR3 nucleotides are TGTGCCAGCAGCCAAAACCCGACAGGCCAAGAGACCCAGTACTTC.

There are many counts of this clonotype. This chain links TRBV10-3 with TRBJ2-1, with D possibly matching TRBD2 (5 bases). Trimming pared 4 bases from V and 0 bases from J, leaving 7 bases between. The CDR3 runs to 14 residues. Germline CDR1 ENHRY, CDR2 SYGVKD. The CDR3 DNA follows: TGTGCCATCAGTGGTGGGAGCTCCTACAATGAGCAGTTCTTC. As protein: CAISGGSSYNEQFF.

The rearrangement uses TRBV7-2 and TRBJ2-5; D gene unclear. This CDR3 region has 11 residues. V lost 5 bases and J lost 2, with 3 bases in between. Germline V lookup: CDR1 SGHTA, CDR2 FQGNSA. CDR3 protein: CASSEQETQYF. The CDR3, as DNA: TGTGCCAGCAGCGAACAAGAGACCCAGTACTTC.

This clonotype was observed many times. The CDR3 sequence: CASSQRSGQGYYGYTF. In DNA, the CDR3 is TGTGCCAGCAGCCAAAGATCGGGACAGGGGTACTATGGCTACACCTTC. The V call is TRBV4-2, the J call TRBJ1-2, with 10 bases that match TRBD1. The CDR3 length is 16 residues. Germline assignment: CDR1 LGHNA and CDR2 YNFKEQ. V shed 2 bases and J 3 bases; nucleotides not matched to a gene: 6.

This chain uses TRBV28 with TRBJ1-3; 7 bases map to TRBD1. The CDR3 is made up of 20 amino acids. CDR1 and CDR2 from the germline V gene are MDHEN and SYDVKM. J lost 0 bases, V lost 1 base, and 15 bases had no gene match. The CDR3 here is CASSLSGSTRGGFSGNTIYF. As DNA, the CDR3 is TGTGCCAGCAGTTTATCCGGTTCAACCAGGGGGGGTTTCTCTGGAAACACCATATATTTT.

The CDR3: CASSYPGGAAGGSIYEQYF. CDR3 sequence (DNA): TGTGCCAGCAGTTACCCTGGAGGCGCGGCGGGAGGTAGTATCTACGAGCAGTACTTC. The chain carries TRBV6-2 or TRBV6-3 and TRBJ2-7; 8 positions match TRBD2. Germline-derived CDR1 and CDR2 are MNHEY and SVGEGT. J was trimmed by 3 bases and V by 2 bases; bases with no gene match: 18. The CDR3 runs to 19 residues.

The V call is TRBV7-8, the J call TRBJ2-5, with D perhaps being TRBD1 or TRBD2 (6 bases each). The CDR3 totals 16 residues. From germline, CDR1 is SGHVS and CDR2 FQNEAQ. The germline V and J ends were trimmed by 4 bases and 3 bases, with 18 bases remaining between them. The CDR3 sequence: CASSYGGRGIKETQYF. The CDR3 region has the DNA TGTGCCAGCAGCTATGGGGGCCGGGGGATTAAAGAGACCCAGTACTTC.

This clonotype was seen a few times. The chain joins TRBV7-2 to TRBJ1-1; a possible D gene is TRBD1 (6 bases). Looked up from germline, CDR1 is SGHTA and CDR2 is FQGNSA. Trimming took off 5 bases at V and 1 base at J, with 8 bases between the two ends. The CDR3 totals 13 residues. The CDR3: CASSRDKNTEAFF. CDR3 in DNA: TGTGCCAGCAGCCGGGACAAGAACACTGAAGCTTTCTTT.

This clonotype appeared a few times. This chain links TRBV4-3 with TRBJ2-3; D gene ambiguous. CDR3 length: 13 residues. CDR1 is LGHNA, CDR2 YSLEER, per germline. Trimming stripped 0 bases from V and 9 bases from J, with 10 bases between. The CDR3 reads CASSQDLGRTQYF. The CDR3 DNA is TGCGCCAGCAGCCAAGATCTGGGCCGGACGCAGTATTTT.

The sample holds many counts of this clonotype. V gene TRBV28 combines with J gene TRBJ1-6, with TRBD1 identical over 8 bases. V lost 8 bases to trimming and J lost 0 bases; unmatched junction nucleotides: 6. The V gene's germline CDR1 is MDHEN and CDR2 SYDVKM. The CDR3 spans 16 residues. The DNA of the CDR3 is TGTGCCAGCGTCCGGACAGGGAGCTCCTATAATTCACCCCTCCACTTT. Translated, it gives CASVRTGSSYNSPLHF. Variable domain in full (rest from reference TRBV28 and TRBJ1-6): DVKVTQSSRYLVKRTGEKVFLECVQDMDHENMFWYRQDPGLGLRLIYFSYDVKMKEKGDIPEGYSVSREKKERFSLILESASTNQTSMYLCASVRTGSSYNSPLHFGNGTRLTVT.

This chain uses TRBV20-1 with TRBJ2-7, with 9 bases aligning to TRBD1. The J segment lost 3 bases and the V segment lost 6 bases, leaving 6 bases of the junction unmatched. The CDR3 extends over 13 amino acids. CDR1 and CDR2 from the germline V gene are DFQATT and SNEGSKA (reference sequence). The chain's CDR3 is CSATTDRGYEQYF. The CDR3 bases are TGCAGTGCAACCACGGACAGGGGCTACGAGCAGTACTTC.

V usage is TRBV12-3 or TRBV12-4 and J usage is TRBJ2-3; 10 nucleotides line up with TRBD1. This CDR3 has 15 residues. J gave up 3 bases and V 5 bases, and 5 bases lay outside the gene matches. CDR3: CASSRPGQGTDTQYF. CDR3 nucleotides: TGTGCCAGCAGTAGGCCGGGACAGGGGACAGATACGCAGTATTTT.